Below are 14 T cell receptor beta chains sequenced from a single sample in a study of cytomegalovirus exposure and HLA in healthy donors. Repertoires were generated with immunoSEQ multiplex PCR, while TCRdb's copy carries only in-frame clones and drops some. Here the sample spans 140,000 to 150,000 clones, over 90% being singletons. The specimen was PBMCs. Source of these receptors: a man aged 18 to 29 in good health and CMV-seropositive.

The V and J genes are TRBV27 and TRBJ2-3; 13 bases agree with TRBD2. CDR1 and CDR2 (germline): MNHEY, SMNVEV (reference sequence). The junction had 2 bases not matched to a gene; V was cut back by 3 bases and J by 2 bases. The CDR3 totals 16 residues. In DNA, the CDR3 is TGTGCCAGCAGTTTGGGGACTAGCGGGATCACAGATACGCAGTATTTT. Translating it yields CASSLGTSGITDTQYF.

The rearrangement links TRBV11-3 to TRBJ1-1, with D perhaps TRBD1 (5 bases). The CDR3 loop spans 14 amino acids. Germline V gene sequence: CDR1 SGHNT, CDR2 YENEEA. The V gene lost 5 bases and the J gene lost 0 bases, with 10 bases spanning the gap. DNA of the CDR3: TGTGCCAGCAGCCCGCGGGGCTTGAACACTGAAGCTTTCTTT. It translates to CASSPRGLNTEAFF.

This rearrangement joins TRBV4-2 to TRBJ2-2, with 9 bases matching TRBD2. The CDR3 is made up of 18 amino acids. Unmatched junction bases numbered 10, after V lost 0 bases and J lost 5 bases. Germline loops: CDR1 LGHNA, CDR2 YNFKEQ. The CDR3 nucleotides read TGTGCCAGCAGCCAAGATGTGGGCGGGAGGGCTGGTACCGGGGAGCTGTTTTTT. This sequence encodes CASSQDVGGRAGTGELFF.

This chain joins TRBV28 and TRBJ2-1, with D maybe TRBD2 (7 bases). CDR1 and CDR2 (germline): MDHEN, SYDVKM. With 5 bases removed from V and 6 bases from J, the gap between germline ends came to 14 bases. This CDR3 has 14 residues. The CDR3: CASSLGGAGNEQFF. CDR3 bases: TGTGCCAGCAGTCTGGGGGGGGCAGGCAATGAGCAGTTCTTC.

This chain joins TRBV9 and TRBJ2-5, with D possibly TRBD1 on 5 matching bases. Trimming cost V 4 bases and J 3 bases, with 16 bases left between them. The germline V gene has CDR1 SGDLS and CDR2 YYNGEE. The CDR3 runs 15 residues. CDR3 region: CASSTHTGSKETQYF. CDR3 sequence (DNA): TGTGCCAGCAGCACCCATACAGGATCCAAAGAGACCCAGTACTTC. The full variable domain, rest sourced from reference TRBV9 and TRBJ2-5, is DSGVTQTPKHLITATGQRVTLRCSPRSGDLSVYWYQQSLDQGLQFLIQYYNGEERAKGNILERFSAQQFPDLHSELNLSSLELGDSALYFCASSTHTGSKETQYFGPGTRLLVL.

J is TRBJ2-1 and V is TRBV2; 13 nucleotides align to TRBD2. J was trimmed by 5 bases and V by 6 bases; bases with no gene match: 1. Per the germline V gene, CDR1 is SNHLY and CDR2 is FYNNEI. This CDR3 is 14 amino acids long. The CDR3 here is CASRTSGRDNEQFF. CDR3 DNA sequence: TGTGCCAGCAGAACTAGCGGGAGGGACAATGAGCAGTTCTTC.

The chain uses TRBV2 and TRBJ1-2; TRBD1 is a possible D gene (5 bases). Trimming removed 6 bases at V and 6 bases at J, with 11 bases between. CDR1 is SNHLY, CDR2 FYNNEI, per germline. This CDR3 region has 12 residues. CDR3: CASSYATDGYTF. The CDR3 DNA follows: TGTGCCAGCAGCTACGCGACAGATGGCTACACCTTC.

The rearrangement joins TRBV28 to TRBJ1-1; 10 positions agree with TRBD1. This CDR3 contains 14 residues. Germline values: CDR1 MDHEN, CDR2 SYDVKM. Trimming at V came to 6 bases and at J to 3 bases, leaving 4 bases not matched to a gene. This CDR3 reads CASSLDRGHTEAFF. The CDR3 DNA is TGTGCCAGCAGCCTAGACAGGGGGCACACTGAAGCTTTCTTT.

This clone was picked up one time. J is TRBJ2-7 and V is TRBV27, with 9 nucleotides matching TRBD1. From germline, CDR1 is MNHEY and CDR2 SMNVEV (reference sequence). The CDR3 loop spans 14 amino acids. J lost 2 bases, V lost 6 bases, and 5 bases had no gene match. CDR3 in amino acids: CASSRDRATYEQYF. The CDR3 coding sequence is TGTGCCAGCAGCCGGGACAGGGCCACCTACGAGCAGTACTTC.

V and J are TRBV25-1 and TRBJ1-1, with TRBD1 matching 9 bases. This CDR3 contains 15 residues. Trimming at V came to 9 bases and at J to 0 bases, leaving 8 bases not matched to a gene. CDR1 and CDR2 from the germline V gene are MGHDK and SYGVNS. This CDR3 is CASQDRGGVNTEAFF. CDR3 sequence (DNA): TGTGCCAGTCAAGACAGGGGGGGGGTGAACACTGAAGCTTTCTTT.

This chain uses TRBV28 with TRBJ1-5; 7 bases match TRBD1. The germline V gene encodes CDR1 MDHEN and CDR2 SYDVKM. V lost 0 bases, J lost 0 bases, and 5 bases stayed unmatched. CDR3 length equals 17 residues. The CDR3: CASSLWGTVNSNQPQHF. As DNA, the CDR3 is TGTGCCAGCAGTTTATGGGGGACAGTAAATAGCAATCAGCCCCAGCATTTT.

As regards this clone: Sequence at one end of the junction differs from germline and may be a read error. Here the CDR3 reads CGVTSSSHTQYF. The CDR3 DNA follows: TGCGGCGTTACTAGTAGTTCCCATACGCAGTATTTT. The chain links TRBV29-1 to TRBJ2-3; tentatively, D is TRBD2 (5 bases). Germline CDR1 and CDR2: SQVTM and ANQGSEA. The CDR3 consists of 12 residues.

The chain combines TRBV19 with TRBJ2-1; 10 bases map to TRBD2. Germline V gives CDR1 LNHDA, CDR2 SQIVND (reference sequence). The V and J ends lost 7 bases and 8 bases, in that order; junction bases with no gene match: 11. The CDR3 loop spans 15 amino acids. The CDR3 region is CASTGQREGRDEQFF. DNA of the CDR3: TGTGCCAGTACTGGACAGCGGGAGGGCCGAGATGAGCAGTTCTTC.

This clone was picked up one time. This sequence joins TRBV7-6 and TRBJ2-1; 10 bases map to TRBD2. The CDR3 covers 19 residues. In germline, CDR1 is SGHVS, CDR2 FNYEAQ. The trim removed 2 bases at V and 5 bases at J, leaving 15 bases unmatched. The CDR3: CASSLFGPAGGPLDNEQFF. DNA for the CDR3: TGTGCCAGCAGCTTATTCGGGCCAGCGGGAGGGCCCCTCGACAATGAGCAGTTCTTC.